This TCR beta chain emerged from a study of cytotoxic CD8 clonotypes in ibrutinib-treated CLL. In the study overall: Patients gave response samples after a median 12 months of treatment, range 6 to 36. Study outcomes and limitations: Clonality increased at ibrutinib response and stayed stable in sustained remission. At progression, however, it fell back toward baseline.

The intended depth for sequencing was 1 in 200,000 to 1 in 1 million T cells. Here immunoSEQ multiplex PCR was the method, and the copy in TCRdb shows in-frame clones only, minus some. The sample lists approximately 100,000 clones; about 53% were seen once. With respect to this clone: Its antigen is unidentified.

CDR3 length: 14 residues. Germline V gene sequence: CDR1 GTSNPN, CDR2 SVGIG (reference sequence). V was pared by 5 bases and J by 2 bases, with 10 bases between. This chain joins TRBV30 and TRBJ1-6, with D maybe TRBD1 (5 bases). This receptor was taken from a human donor with chronic lymphocytic leukemia. Here the sequenced sample was PBMCs, taken after 24 months of ibrutinib treatment. The chain's CDR3 is CAWGVGAYNSPLHF. The DNA for the CDR3 is TGTGCCTGGGGAGTGGGGGCCTATAATTCACCCCTCCACTTT.